This T cell receptor beta chain was captured in a study of CD8+ T cells in alopecia areata. Extraction and reverse transcription of RNA yielded cDNA as the sequencing template. Clones were sequenced by immunoSEQ multiplex PCR, and TCRdb holds only the in-frame ones, with some missing. The sample has about 180,000 clones, roughly 59% seen once. Sorted out of PBMCs were CD4+ T cells and CD8+ T cells. The CDR3 runs to 16 residues. Germline V lookup: CDR1 LGHNA, CDR2 YSLEER. Unmatched junction bases numbered 7, after V lost 0 bases and J lost 5 bases. The sequences come from CD4+ T cells sorted from blood, collected at week 0. This clonotype was sampled from a human donor with alopecia areata. The chain employs TRBV4-3 and TRBJ2-5; 9 bases map to TRBD2. This chain's CDR3 is CASSQEGGGASETQYF. For the CDR3, the DNA is TGCGCCAGCAGCCAAGAGGGCGGGGGGGCCAGTGAGACCCAGTACTTC.